This T cell receptor beta chain was sequenced in a study of neurological immune-mediated disorders. TCRdb processed the 5' RACE reads anew with MiXCR; each CDR3 protein has one entry. The sample consists of under 40,000 distinct CDR3 sequences, 13% to 15% of them appearing once. CDR3 length: 15 residues. Trimming shortened V by 3 bases and J by 2 bases, and 10 bases separated the two germline ends. Per germline, CDR1 MDHEN and CDR2 SYDVKM. This clonotype was seen repeatedly, ten times or more. The receptor comes from a woman aged 50 to 65 with HTLV-1-associated myelopathy (HAM/TSP). The sample taken for sequencing was PBMCs. The chain links TRBV28 to TRBJ2-2; D is undetermined. In DNA, the CDR3 is TGTGCCAGCAGTTTTCCCCAAGTAAACACCGGGGAGCTGTTTTTT. Protein product: CASSFPQVNTGELFF.